Shown below are 21 T cell receptor beta chains from a single sample sequenced in a study of cytomegalovirus exposure and HLA in healthy donors. Use of 60 Vbeta and 13 Jbeta primers characterized the PCR. Data came from immunoSEQ multiplex PCR; TCRdb stores just in-frame clones and leaves some out. The sample shows roughly 190,000 clones, under 85% of them seen only once. Input material: PBMCs. The origin of the receptors is a woman younger than 30 in good health and CMV-seronegative.

V usage is TRBV2 and J usage is TRBJ1-2, with TRBD1 matching 8 bases. The CDR3 has 14 residues. Germline V CDR1 and CDR2: SNHLY, FYNNEI. The V gene end was trimmed by 2 bases and the J gene end by 7 bases; junction bases not matched to a gene: 6. The CDR3 loop is CASSELRTGSGYTF. In nucleotides, the CDR3 is TGTGCCAGCAGTGAACTTCGGACAGGGAGTGGCTACACCTTC.

The gene calls are TRBV7-3 and TRBJ1-2, with 9 bases identical to TRBD1. Unmatched junction bases numbered 3, after V lost 5 bases and J lost 5 bases. CDR3 size: 13 residues. CDR1 and CDR2 from the germline V gene are SGHTA and FQGTGA. CDR3 in amino acids: CASSPDRGYGYTF. For the CDR3, the DNA is TGTGCCAGCAGCCCGGACAGGGGTTATGGCTACACCTTC.

This clone came up once. The chain employs TRBV9 and TRBJ2-7, with TRBD2 as a possible D gene (5 bases). Germline CDR1 SGDLS, CDR2 YYNGEE. The CDR3 contains 14 residues. Deletions cut 1 base from V and 3 bases from J, with 11 bases between. The CDR3 loop reads CASSVSGSYYEQYF. The CDR3, as DNA: TGTGCCAGCAGCGTAAGCGGCAGTTACTACGAGCAGTACTTC.

This chain connects TRBV6-1 to TRBJ2-2, with D possibly matching TRBD1 (6 bases). Between the trimmed V and J ends, which lost 5 bases and 0 bases, there was a span of 7 bases. Germline CDR1 reads MNHNS; CDR2 reads SASEGT. This CDR3 contains 14 residues. The CDR3 DNA reads as TGTGCCAGCAGTTGGGACACGAACACCGGGGAGCTGTTTTTT. Translation: CASSWDTNTGELFF.

The chain is built from TRBV7-9 and TRBJ2-5; possible D gene TRBD2, 5 bases. Trimming left V 1 base short and J 5 bases short, with 14 bases between. The CDR3 has 15 residues. Germline loops: CDR1 SEHNR, CDR2 FQNEAQ (reference sequence). CDR3: CASSLGRAGGETQYF. In nucleotides, the CDR3 is TGTGCCAGCAGCTTAGGCCGGGCGGGCGGGGAGACCCAGTACTTC.

This chain connects TRBV28 to TRBJ1-5, with TRBD1 as a possible D gene (5 bases). The CDR3 covers 18 residues. CDR1 is MDHEN and CDR2 is SYDVKM in the germline V gene. The ends were cut back, 5 bases at V and 0 bases at J, with 20 bases in the middle. CDR3 nucleotide sequence: TGTGCCAGCAGTCCTCAGGGCGGACTACAAAATAGCAATCAGCCCCAGCATTTT. The encoded protein is CASSPQGGLQNSNQPQHF.

The chain links TRBV19 to TRBJ1-5; TRBD1 agrees at 10 bases. After removal of 3 bases from V and 2 bases from J, the junction contained 7 bases not matched to a gene. This CDR3 has 17 residues. Germline values: CDR1 LNHDA, CDR2 SQIVND (reference sequence). The CDR3, as DNA: TGTGCCAGTAGTATGCCATTCGGGACAGGGGGCAATCAGCCCCAGCATTTT. Translation: CASSMPFGTGGNQPQHF.

V usage is TRBV4-3 and J usage is TRBJ1-2, with D hard to call. CDR3 length: 16 amino acids. CDR1 LGHNA and CDR2 YSLEER come from the germline V gene. Trimming shortened V by 1 base and J by 1 base, and 13 bases separated the two germline ends. CDR3 sequence: CASSQGVAENNYGYTF. The CDR3 nucleotides are TGCGCCAGCAGCCAAGGTGTTGCGGAGAATAACTATGGCTACACCTTC.

The genes are TRBV5-6 and TRBJ1-1; 7 positions agree with TRBD1. This CDR3 comprises 13 residues. CDR1 is SGHDT and CDR2 is YYEEEE in the germline V gene. With 4 bases clipped from V and 4 bases from J, the junction kept 4 bases outside the gene matches. CDR3 protein: CASSAGQSTEAFF. CDR3 nucleotides: TGTGCCAGCAGCGCGGGACAGTCCACTGAAGCTTTCTTT.

This clone has just a few counts. The chain couples TRBV6-5 to TRBJ1-4; 11 bases match TRBD1. Per the germline V gene, CDR1 is MNHEY and CDR2 is SVGAGI. The junction had 4 bases not matched to a gene; V was cut back by 6 bases and J by 7 bases. The CDR3 spans 14 residues. The chain's CDR3 is CASRTGQGAEKLFF. The CDR3 bases are TGTGCCAGCAGGACCGGACAGGGGGCTGAAAAACTGTTTTTT.

This clone was detected once. V usage is TRBV7-9 and J usage is TRBJ1-5, with no clear D. The germline V gene encodes CDR1 SEHNR and CDR2 FQNEAQ (reference sequence). CDR3 length equals 16 residues. Trimming stripped 5 bases from V and 1 base from J, with 15 bases between. In DNA, the CDR3 is TGTGCCAGCAGCCGCCAAGCACCCACCAGCAATCAGCCCCAGCATTTT. Its protein product is CASSRQAPTSNQPQHF.

The chain carries TRBV4-3 and TRBJ1-4; possible D gene TRBD1, 5 bases. Germline V lookup: CDR1 LGHNA, CDR2 YSLEER. Trimming removed 2 bases at V and 0 bases at J, with 16 bases between. The CDR3 has 18 amino acids. The DNA of the CDR3 is TGCGCCAGCAGCCAACTAGATTGGGGGGGGACAACTAATGAAAAACTGTTTTTT. It codes for CASSQLDWGGTTNEKLFF.

The chain links TRBV11-2 to TRBJ2-5, with D possibly TRBD1 on 6 matching bases. Germline loops: CDR1 SGHAT, CDR2 FQNNGV. CDR3 length: 15 residues. V dropped 5 bases and J dropped 4 bases, with 17 bases sitting between them. This chain's CDR3 is CASSPWGQGTETQYF. The CDR3 nucleotides are TGTGCCAGCAGCCCTTGGGGGCAGGGTACAGAGACCCAGTACTTC. The full variable domain, its missing parts supplied by reference TRBV11-2 and TRBJ2-5, is EAGVAQSPRYKIIEKRQSVAFWCNPISGHATLYWYQQILGQGPKLLIQFQNNGVVDDSQLPKDRFSAERLKGVDSTLKIQPAKLEDSAVYLCASSPWGQGTETQYFGPGTRLLVL.

This chain links TRBV11-2 with TRBJ2-7, with 7 bases fitting TRBD1. CDR3 size: 16 residues. Germline values: CDR1 SGHAT, CDR2 FQNNGV. The V gene end was trimmed by 6 bases and the J gene end by 2 bases; junction bases not matched to a gene: 13. CDR3 residues: CASRPIRQGSTYEQYF. The CDR3 DNA follows: TGTGCCAGCAGACCCATTAGACAGGGTTCTACCTACGAGCAGTACTTC.

The chain links TRBV19 to TRBJ1-5; D is uncertain. Trimming took 0 bases from V and 7 from J, leaving 7 bases between them. This CDR3 has 13 amino acids. Germline V lookup: CDR1 LNHDA, CDR2 SQIVND (reference sequence). The DNA of the CDR3 is TGTGCCAGTAGTATAGATCAGGTACAGCCCCAGCATTTT. Translated: CASSIDQVQPQHF.

This chain links TRBV9 with TRBJ2-1, with 7 bases fitting TRBD2. Trimming removed 0 bases from V and 6 bases from J; junction bases left unmatched: 12. The germline gives CDR1 SGDLS, CDR2 YYNGEE. CDR3 length equals 17 residues. DNA of the CDR3: TGTGCCAGCAGCGTAGGGGGAGCGGGGAACCCACTCAATGAGCAGTTCTTC. Protein: CASSVGGAGNPLNEQFF.

The rearrangement joins TRBV6-4 to TRBJ2-2; 8 bases are shared with TRBD2. Germline loops: CDR1 MRHNA, CDR2 SNTAGT. This CDR3 spans 15 amino acids. V shed 2 bases, J shed 5 bases, and the junction held 4 bases outside the gene matches. This chain's CDR3 is CASSDRAGVTGELFF. The DNA for the CDR3 is TGTGCCAGCAGTGACCGAGCGGGGGTTACCGGGGAGCTGTTTTTT.

The CDR3 nucleotides read TGTGCCAGCAGCTTAGCGAACAGGGTCTCACCCCTCCACTTT. Translated: CASSLANRVSPLHF. The chain has TRBV7-2 and TRBJ1-6, with a possible D match to TRBD1 (6 bases). V shed 0 bases and J shed 10 bases, with 10 bases lying between them. Looked up from germline, CDR1 is SGHTA and CDR2 is FQGNSA. This CDR3 spans 14 amino acids.

V is TRBV28 and J is TRBJ2-5; 8 bases align to TRBD2. This CDR3 region has 14 residues. The V and J ends lost 2 bases and 5 bases, in that order; junction bases with no gene match: 4. Germline CDR1 and CDR2: MDHEN and SYDVKM. CDR3 DNA: TGTGCCAGCAGTTTACAAGCGGGGGAGGAGACCCAGTACTTC. Amino acids: CASSLQAGEETQYF.

The rearrangement uses TRBV7-9 and TRBJ1-6; D is ambiguous. Germline V gene lookup returns CDR1 SEHNR and CDR2 FQNEAQ (reference sequence). The ends were cut back, 5 bases at V and 10 bases at J, with 18 bases in the middle. This CDR3 is built from 15 residues. In DNA form, the CDR3 reads TGTGCCAGCAGCATTACCGGGAGCTTGGGATCACCCCTCCACTTT. Its protein product is CASSITGSLGSPLHF.

The chain couples TRBV10-1 to TRBJ2-2, with 9 bases that match TRBD2. From germline, CDR1 is WNHNN and CDR2 SYGVQD (reference sequence). V was pared by 3 bases and J by 6 bases, with 11 bases of the junction left unmatched. The CDR3 is made up of 17 amino acids. CDR3 sequence reads: CASSESLVAGVSGELFF. As DNA, the CDR3 is TGCGCCAGCAGTGAAAGCCTAGTAGCGGGGGTTTCCGGGGAGCTGTTTTTT.